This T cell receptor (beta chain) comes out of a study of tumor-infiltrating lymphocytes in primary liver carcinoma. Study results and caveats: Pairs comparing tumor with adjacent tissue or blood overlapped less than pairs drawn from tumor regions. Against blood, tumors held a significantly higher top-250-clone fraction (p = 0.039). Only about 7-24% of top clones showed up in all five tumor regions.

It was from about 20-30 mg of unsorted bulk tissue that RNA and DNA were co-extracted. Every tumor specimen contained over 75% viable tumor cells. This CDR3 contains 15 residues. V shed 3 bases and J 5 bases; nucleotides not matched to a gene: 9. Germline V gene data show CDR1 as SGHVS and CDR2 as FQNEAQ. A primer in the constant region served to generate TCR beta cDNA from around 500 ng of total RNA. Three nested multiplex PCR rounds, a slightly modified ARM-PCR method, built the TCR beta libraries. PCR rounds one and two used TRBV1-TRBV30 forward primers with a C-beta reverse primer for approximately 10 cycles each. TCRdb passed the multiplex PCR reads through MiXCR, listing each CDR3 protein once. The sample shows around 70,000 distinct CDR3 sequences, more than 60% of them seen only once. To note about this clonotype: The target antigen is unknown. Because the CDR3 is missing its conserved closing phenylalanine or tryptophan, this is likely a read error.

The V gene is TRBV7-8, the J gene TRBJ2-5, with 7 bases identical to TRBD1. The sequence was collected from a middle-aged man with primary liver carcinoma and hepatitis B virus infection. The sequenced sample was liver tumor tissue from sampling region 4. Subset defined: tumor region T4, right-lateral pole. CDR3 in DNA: TGTGCCAGCAGCTTCTCTAGAGGGGGCCATGAGACCCAGTACGTC. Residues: CASSFSRGGHETQYV.